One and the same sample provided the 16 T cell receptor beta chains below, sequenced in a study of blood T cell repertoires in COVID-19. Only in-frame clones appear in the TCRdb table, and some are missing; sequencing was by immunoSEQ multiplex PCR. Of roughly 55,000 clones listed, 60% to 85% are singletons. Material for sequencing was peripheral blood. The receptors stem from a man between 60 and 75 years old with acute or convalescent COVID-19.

The CDR3 bases are TGCAGTGCTAGTAATACTTTTCAGGGGGTCAATCAGCCCCAGCATTTT. Protein: CSASNTFQGVNQPQHF. V gene TRBV20-1 combines with J gene TRBJ1-5; 7 bases fit TRBD1. The CDR3 has 16 residues. J gave up 3 bases and V 3 bases, and 11 bases lay outside the gene matches. Germline CDR1 DFQATT, CDR2 SNEGSKA (reference sequence).

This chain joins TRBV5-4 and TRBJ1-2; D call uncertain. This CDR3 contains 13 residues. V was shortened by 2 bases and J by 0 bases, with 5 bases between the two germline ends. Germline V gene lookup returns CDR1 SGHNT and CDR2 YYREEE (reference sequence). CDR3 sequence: CASSLEANYGYTF. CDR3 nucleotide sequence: TGTGCCAGCAGCTTAGAGGCTAACTATGGCTACACCTTC.

The CDR3 region has the DNA TGTGCCTGCCCATCCCTAATAGGAGGGACCGCTGAAGCTTTCTTT. This encodes CACPSLIGGTAEAFF. The chain is built from TRBV30 and TRBJ1-1; tentative D call: TRBD1 (5 bases). Deletions cut 6 bases from V and 6 bases from J, with 23 bases between. Germline values: CDR1 GTSNPN, CDR2 SVGIG (reference sequence). The CDR3 is made up of 15 amino acids.

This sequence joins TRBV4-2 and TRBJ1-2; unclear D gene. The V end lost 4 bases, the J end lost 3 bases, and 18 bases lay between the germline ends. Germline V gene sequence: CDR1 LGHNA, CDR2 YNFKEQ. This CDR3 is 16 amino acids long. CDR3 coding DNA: TGTGCCAGCAGCCTATACTACGAGGACGGGGACTATGGCTACACCTTC. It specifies CASSLYYEDGDYGYTF.

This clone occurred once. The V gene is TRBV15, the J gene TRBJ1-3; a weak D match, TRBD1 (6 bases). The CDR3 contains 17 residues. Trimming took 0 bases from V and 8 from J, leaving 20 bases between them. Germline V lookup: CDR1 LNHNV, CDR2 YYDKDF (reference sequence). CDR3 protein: CATSRDRVSAGAYTIYF. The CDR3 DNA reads TGTGCCACCAGCAGAGATCGTGTATCGGCAGGGGCGTACACCATATATTTT.

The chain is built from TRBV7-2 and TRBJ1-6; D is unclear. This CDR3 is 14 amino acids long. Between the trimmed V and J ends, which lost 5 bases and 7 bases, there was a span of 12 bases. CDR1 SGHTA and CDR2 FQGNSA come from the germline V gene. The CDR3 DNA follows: TGTGCCAGCAGCGCGGGTGGCGGGAATTCACCCCTCCACTTT. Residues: CASSAGGGNSPLHF.

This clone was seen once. CDR3 sequence (DNA): TGCGCCAGCAGCTTGGCAGGTAGCGACACTGAAGCTTTCTTT. Protein sequence: CASSLAGSDTEAFF. The J gene is TRBJ1-1, the V gene TRBV5-1; D not certain. The CDR3 consists of 14 residues. Trimming left V 0 bases short and J 3 bases short, with 9 bases between. Germline CDR1 and CDR2: SGHRS and YFSETQ. Using reference TRBV5-1 and TRBJ1-1 for the parts outside the CDR3, the full variable domain is KAGVTQTPRYLIKTRGQQVTLSCSPISGHRSVSWYQQTPGQGLQFLFEYFSETQRNKGNFPGRFSGRQFSNSRSEMNVSTLELGDSALYLCASSLAGSDTEAFFGQGTRLTVV.

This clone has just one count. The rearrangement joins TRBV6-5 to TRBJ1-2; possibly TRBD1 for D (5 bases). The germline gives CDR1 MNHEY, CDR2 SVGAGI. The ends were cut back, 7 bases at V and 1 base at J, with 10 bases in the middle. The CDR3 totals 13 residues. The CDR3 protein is CASTRAVNYGYTF. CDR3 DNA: TGTGCCAGCACCAGGGCTGTTAACTATGGCTACACCTTC.

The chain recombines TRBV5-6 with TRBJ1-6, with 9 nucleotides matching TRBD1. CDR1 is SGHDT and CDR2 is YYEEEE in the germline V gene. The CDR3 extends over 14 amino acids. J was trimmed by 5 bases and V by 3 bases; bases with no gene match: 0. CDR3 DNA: TGTGCCAGCAGCTGGGACAGGGATAATTCACCCCTCCACTTT. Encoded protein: CASSWDRDNSPLHF.

CDR3 region: CAISDNSYNEQFF. The CDR3 nucleotides read TGTGCCATCAGTGATAATTCCTACAATGAGCAGTTCTTC. The chain has TRBV10-3 and TRBJ2-1; D remains unclear. V lost 3 bases and J lost 1, with 4 bases in between. This CDR3 has 13 amino acids. CDR1 is ENHRY, CDR2 SYGVKD, per germline.

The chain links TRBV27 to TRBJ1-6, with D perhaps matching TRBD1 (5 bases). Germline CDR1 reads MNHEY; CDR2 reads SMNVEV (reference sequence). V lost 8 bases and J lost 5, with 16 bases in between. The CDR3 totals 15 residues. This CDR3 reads CASQRERQHNSPLHF. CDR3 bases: TGTGCCAGCCAACGTGAGAGACAGCATAATTCACCCCTCCACTTT.

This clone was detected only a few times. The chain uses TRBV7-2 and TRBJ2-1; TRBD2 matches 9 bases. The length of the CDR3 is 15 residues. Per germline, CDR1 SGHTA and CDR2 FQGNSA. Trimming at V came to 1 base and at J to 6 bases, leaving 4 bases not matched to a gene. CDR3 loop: CASSLGRGGINEQFF. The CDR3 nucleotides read TGTGCCAGCAGCTTAGGGCGGGGGGGGATCAATGAGCAGTTCTTC.

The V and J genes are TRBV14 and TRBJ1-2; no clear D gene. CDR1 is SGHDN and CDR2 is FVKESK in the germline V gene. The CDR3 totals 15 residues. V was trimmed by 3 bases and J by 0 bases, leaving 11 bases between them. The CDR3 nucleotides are TGTGCCAGCAGCCAGAACTGGAGGTCTAACTATGGCTACACCTTC. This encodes CASSQNWRSNYGYTF.

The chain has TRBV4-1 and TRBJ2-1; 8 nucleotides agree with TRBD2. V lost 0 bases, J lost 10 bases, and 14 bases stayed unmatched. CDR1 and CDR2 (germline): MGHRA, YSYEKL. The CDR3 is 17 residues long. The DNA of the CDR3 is TGCGCCAGCAGCCAAGAGCTTGCGGGACTAGAGGCAGGGGAGCAGTTCTTC. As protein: CASSQELAGLEAGEQFF.

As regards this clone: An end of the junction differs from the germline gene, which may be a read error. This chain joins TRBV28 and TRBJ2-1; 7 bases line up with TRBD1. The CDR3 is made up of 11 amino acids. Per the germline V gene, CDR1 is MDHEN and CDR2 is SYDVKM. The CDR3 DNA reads TGTGCCAGCAGTACACAGGGGACGCTGGTCTTC. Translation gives CASSTQGTLVF.

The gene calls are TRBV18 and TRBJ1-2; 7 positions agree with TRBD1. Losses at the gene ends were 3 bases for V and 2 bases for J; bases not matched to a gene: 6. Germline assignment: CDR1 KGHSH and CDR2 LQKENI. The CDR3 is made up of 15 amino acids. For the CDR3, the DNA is TGTGCCAGCTCACCTGAATTACAGGGGAACTATGGCTACACCTTC. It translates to CASSPELQGNYGYTF.